These 12 T cell receptor beta chains originate from one sample sequenced in a study of CD8 T cells in Susac syndrome. Reverse transcription of roughly 0.45 to 1 ug RNA used random hexamers. Using its own MiXCR run on the immunoSEQ multiplex PCR reads, TCRdb lists one record per CDR3 protein. The sample lists about 130,000 distinct CDR3 sequences, just under 95% seen once, with more than 0.15% in the top ten. The source material was CD8+ T cells from PBMCs. Source of these receptors: a human donor with Susac syndrome.

The chain recombines TRBV15 with TRBJ1-1, with D perhaps TRBD1 (5 bases). Germline CDR1 and CDR2: LNHNV and YYDKDF (reference sequence). The CDR3 has 14 amino acids. V was cut by 5 bases and J by 0 bases, with 10 bases left in between. The CDR3: CATSSKGMNTEAFF. CDR3 DNA: TGTGCCACCAGCTCAAAGGGGATGAACACTGAAGCTTTCTTT.

V gene TRBV27 combines with J gene TRBJ2-1; D remains unclear. The ends were cut back, 3 bases at V and 10 bases at J, with 7 bases in the middle. Germline CDR1 and CDR2: MNHEY and SMNVEV (reference sequence). This CDR3 is 11 amino acids long. The CDR3 here is CASSFYSEQFF. CDR3 coding DNA: TGTGCCAGCAGTTTCTATTCGGAGCAGTTCTTC.

The rearrangement links TRBV13 to TRBJ2-1; D unclear. The germline V and J ends were trimmed by 1 base and 5 bases, with 9 bases remaining between them. This CDR3 spans 14 amino acids. Germline assignment: CDR1 PRHDT and CDR2 FYEKMQ (reference sequence). The CDR3 DNA is TGTGCCAGCAGCTTAGTAGGGCAGGACAATGAGCAGTTCTTC. Amino acid sequence: CASSLVGQDNEQFF.

The V gene is TRBV24-1, the J gene TRBJ1-5; D gene uncertain. Trimming took off 1 base at V and 5 bases at J, with 8 bases between the two ends. This CDR3 comprises 14 residues. Germline V lookup: CDR1 KGHDR, CDR2 SFDVKD. The CDR3 DNA reads TGTGCCACCAGTGATTTTAAGGTGGATCAGCCCCAGCATTTT. It is translated as CATSDFKVDQPQHF.

The rearrangement uses TRBV4-1 and TRBJ2-5; 7 nucleotides match TRBD2. From germline, CDR1 is MGHRA and CDR2 YSYEKL. The CDR3 is made up of 15 amino acids. The junction had 7 bases not matched to a gene; V was cut back by 1 base and J by 5 bases. CDR3 in DNA: TGCGCCAGCAGCCAAGGAGAAGCTAGCGGCGAGACCCAGTACTTC. Encoded protein: CASSQGEASGETQYF.

The chain combines TRBV3-1 with TRBJ2-5; D is unclear. Trimming took off 3 bases at V and 5 bases at J, with 4 bases between the two ends. The CDR3 has 11 amino acids. Germline V gene lookup returns CDR1 LGHDT and CDR2 YNNKEL (reference sequence). The CDR3 is CASSQVETQYF. CDR3 nucleotides: TGTGCCAGCAGCCAGGTGGAGACCCAGTACTTC.

The rearrangement joins TRBV27 to TRBJ1-5; D is ambiguous. V lost 5 bases and J lost 2, with 10 bases in between. Germline V CDR1 and CDR2: MNHEY, SMNVEV (reference sequence). This CDR3 has 14 residues. The CDR3 region has the DNA TGTGCCAGCAGTCCGTACGGCGGCAATCAGCCCCAGCATTTT. Its translation is CASSPYGGNQPQHF.

The chain couples TRBV12-3 or TRBV12-4 to TRBJ2-1; 8 bases agree with TRBD1. V shed 6 bases and J 8 bases; nucleotides not matched to a gene: 9. The length of the CDR3 is 14 residues. This chain's CDR3 is CASRRDRRLDEQFF. DNA for the CDR3: TGTGCCAGCAGACGGGACAGGCGTTTGGATGAGCAGTTCTTC.

The chain combines TRBV9 with TRBJ2-7; tentative D call: TRBD2 (6 bases). The length of the CDR3 is 14 residues. Deletions cut 7 bases from V and 4 bases from J, with 18 bases between. The germline V gene has CDR1 SGDLS and CDR2 YYNGEE. The CDR3 sequence: CASGTGLDLYEQYF. CDR3 DNA sequence: TGTGCCAGCGGGACGGGACTCGATCTATACGAGCAGTACTTC.

The genes are TRBV28 and TRBJ1-5, with D perhaps matching TRBD1 (5 bases). Germline V lookup: CDR1 MDHEN, CDR2 SYDVKM. V was pared by 6 bases and J by 4 bases, with 7 bases between. The CDR3 totals 12 residues. CDR3 residues: CASRGPNQPQHF. As DNA, the CDR3 is TGTGCCAGCAGGGGACCTAATCAGCCCCAGCATTTT.

V gene TRBV7-3 combines with J gene TRBJ2-2; 8 bases agree with TRBD2. Per the germline V gene, CDR1 is SGHTA and CDR2 is FQGTGA. V lost 4 bases to trimming and J lost 7 bases; unmatched junction nucleotides: 17. The CDR3 runs to 18 residues. The CDR3 coding sequence is TGTGCCAGCAGCTCATCACCAACCGCGGGAGGTCTGAGCGGGGAGCTGTTTTTT. Protein: CASSSSPTAGGLSGELFF.

The chain has TRBV5-6 and TRBJ1-1, with a weak D call TRBD1 (5 bases). Germline V gene lookup returns CDR1 SGHDT and CDR2 YYEEEE. The V end lost 4 bases, the J end lost 1 base, and 11 bases lay between the germline ends. This CDR3 has 14 residues. The CDR3 reads CASSAVGGNTEAFF. DNA of the CDR3: TGTGCCAGCAGCGCAGTTGGGGGGAACACTGAAGCTTTCTTT.